This passage covers 17 T cell receptor beta chains from one sample sequenced in a study of vaccination effects on CD4 cells after COVID-19 (dated by TCRdb to between 2020 and 2023). Receptor amplification or capture employed the immunoSEQ multiplex PCR assay. What TCRdb holds here is the immuneACCESS table cut down to in-frame rearrangements. Part of the clones is not present; checked against another copy, under half of the missing clones reflect an unresolved V gene, and the others are unexplained. The sample includes 24,000 or so clones, with approximately 69% observed a single time. The ten largest clones take up approximately 8% of the sample. To identify antigen-specific CD4+ T cell clonotypes by their expansion, the ViraFEST assay first stimulated PBMC with viral peptide pools and then applied TCR sequencing. After less than 13 days of culture, CD4+ T cells were isolated with the EasySep CD4+ T cell isolation kit. Participants received two doses of either the BNT162b2 or the mRNA-1273 mRNA SARS-CoV-2 vaccine.

The antigens for these receptors are not known. Here the sequenced sample was CD4+ T cells from PBMCs cultured with SARS-CoV-2 spike peptides, taken after COVID-19 vaccination. Reading the label with the study, this specimen's cell subset or site is: SARS-CoV-2 spike overlapping peptide pool stimulation. The source of these receptors is a human donor who received a COVID-19 vaccine.

The chain has TRBV5-6 and TRBJ2-7; 10 bases map to TRBD1. V lost 2 bases, J lost 6 bases, and 14 bases stayed unmatched. Germline-derived CDR1 and CDR2 are SGHDT and YYEEEE. CDR3 length equals 17 residues. In DNA form, the CDR3 reads TGTGCCAGCAGCTTTGCCGGGACAGGGGCTAGGATGTCCGAGCAGTACTTC. It is translated as CASSFAGTGARMSEQYF.

This sequence joins TRBV2 and TRBJ1-4; 7 positions agree with TRBD1. The CDR3 runs 13 residues. Germline V gene lookup returns CDR1 SNHLY and CDR2 FYNNEI. The V segment lost 6 bases and the J segment 7 bases; nucleotides outside the gene matches: 5. The CDR3 is CASSADRVEKLFF. In DNA form, the CDR3 reads TGTGCCAGCAGCGCTGACAGGGTTGAAAAACTGTTTTTT. The full variable domain, completed using reference TRBV2 and TRBJ1-4, is EPEVTQTPSHQVTQMGQEVILRCVPISNHLYFYWYRQILGQKVEFLVSFYNNEISEKSEIFDDQFSVERPDGSNFTLKIRSTKLEDSAMYFCASSADRVEKLFFGSGTQLSVL.

The V call is TRBV7-7, the J call TRBJ2-3, with 13 bases identical to TRBD2. Germline loops: CDR1 SSHAT, CDR2 FNYEAQ (reference sequence). The CDR3 spans 17 residues. J was trimmed by 4 bases and V by 5 bases; bases with no gene match: 9. CDR3 residues: CASSPGTSGIPPDTQYF. CDR3 nucleotide sequence: TGTGCCAGCAGCCCCGGGACTAGCGGGATCCCTCCAGATACGCAGTATTTT.

The gene calls are TRBV6-5 and TRBJ2-3; D is ambiguous. CDR1 and CDR2 (germline): MNHEY, SVGAGI. The CDR3 has 16 residues. Trimming removed 0 bases from V and 3 bases from J, with 13 bases in between. CDR3 region: CASSYSKAVDTDTQYF. The CDR3 DNA follows: TGTGCCAGCAGTTACTCGAAGGCGGTCGATACAGATACGCAGTATTTT.

The chain is built from TRBV5-1 and TRBJ1-2; TRBD1 is a possible D gene (6 bases). Germline values: CDR1 SGHRS, CDR2 YFSETQ. Trimming took off 4 bases at V and 4 bases at J, with 23 bases between the two ends. The CDR3 is 17 amino acids. The CDR3 spells CASSPGGDIRTFYGYTF. CDR3 sequence (DNA): TGCGCCAGCAGCCCGGGAGGGGACATCAGGACCTTCTATGGCTACACCTTC.

The rearrangement joins TRBV9 to TRBJ1-2, with TRBD1 matching 7 bases. Germline lookup yields CDR1 SGDLS and CDR2 YYNGEE. The CDR3 extends over 16 amino acids. V was pared by 4 bases and J by 8 bases, with 17 bases of the junction left unmatched. The CDR3 region is CASSPGLRGGVSGYTF. In nucleotides, the CDR3 is TGTGCCAGCAGCCCAGGTCTTAGAGGGGGCGTTTCGGGCTACACCTTC.

The chain joins TRBV27 to TRBJ1-6; TRBD1 is a possible D gene (6 bases). Germline V gene sequence: CDR1 MNHEY, CDR2 SMNVEV (reference sequence). The ends were cut back, 1 base at V and 9 bases at J, with 16 bases in the middle. The CDR3 spans 16 residues. The CDR3 DNA reads TGTGCCAGCAGTTTATTCTCTACAGGGACTGGTTCACCCCTCCACTTT. It codes for CASSLFSTGTGSPLHF.

The gene calls are TRBV11-2 and TRBJ1-1; the match to TRBD1 covers 7 bases. Germline V gene lookup returns CDR1 SGHAT and CDR2 FQNNGV. The length of the CDR3 is 14 residues. The V segment lost 8 bases and the J segment 10 bases; nucleotides outside the gene matches: 16. The CDR3, as DNA: TGTGCCAGCGGTCCTTTAAACAGGGGCTTAAGAGCTTTCTTT. Protein sequence: CASGPLNRGLRAFF. The full variable domain, in which reference TRBV11-2 and TRBJ1-1 provide the parts outside the CDR3, is EAGVAQSPRYKIIEKRQSVAFWCNPISGHATLYWYQQILGQGPKLLIQFQNNGVVDDSQLPKDRFSAERLKGVDSTLKIQPAKLEDSAVYLCASGPLNRGLRAFFGQGTRLTVV.

The V gene is TRBV12-3 or TRBV12-4, the J gene TRBJ1-2; TRBD1 is a possible D gene (5 bases). Trimming cost V 3 bases and J 8 bases, with 10 bases left between them. This CDR3 contains 12 residues. CDR3 sequence: CASSFSGNGYTF. Here the CDR3 DNA reads TGTGCCAGCAGTTTTTCAGGGAACGGCTACACCTTC.

This chain uses TRBV5-1 with TRBJ2-1, with D possibly matching TRBD1 (6 bases). V lost 0 bases and J 15 bases, leaving 13 bases between the germline ends. The CDR3 consists of 12 residues. Germline V lookup: CDR1 SGHRS, CDR2 YFSETQ. CDR3: CASSLGRQALFF. The CDR3 nucleotides are TGCGCCAGCAGCTTGGGTAGACAGGCCCTGTTCTTC.

This clone was counted a single time. The gene calls are TRBV5-1 and TRBJ2-1, with 8 bases fitting TRBD2. V shed 4 bases and J 0 bases; nucleotides not matched to a gene: 3. This CDR3 has 15 amino acids. Germline assignment: CDR1 SGHRS and CDR2 YFSETQ. The CDR3 protein is CASSSGGSSYNEQFF. CDR3 nucleotide sequence: TGCGCCAGCAGCAGCGGGGGTAGCTCCTACAATGAGCAGTTCTTC.

This clone is deemed medium-sized. The V call is TRBV10-2, the J call TRBJ2-7; tentative D call: TRBD2 (5 bases). V lost 0 bases to trimming and J lost 0 bases, with 15 bases between them. From germline, CDR1 is WSHSY and CDR2 SAAADI. The CDR3 is 17 residues long. The CDR3 nucleotides are TGCGCCAGCAGTGAGTCGAGTAGACGGGGAAGCTCCTACGAGCAGTACTTC. Translating it yields CASSESSRRGSSYEQYF.

This chain uses TRBV11-3 with TRBJ2-1; possibly TRBD1 or TRBD2 for D (6 bases each). Germline loops: CDR1 SGHNT, CDR2 YENEEA. There are 14 residues in the CDR3. V lost 5 bases to trimming and J lost 8 bases, with 16 bases between them. CDR3 DNA: TGTGCCAGCAGCATAGGGGCCGGGGGCTATGAGCAGTTCTTC. Translated: CASSIGAGGYEQFF.

This clone has only a few counts. V and J are TRBV27 and TRBJ2-2; D gene unclear. The CDR3 runs to 18 residues. Looked up from germline, CDR1 is MNHEY and CDR2 is SMNVEV (reference sequence). V lost 6 bases to trimming and J lost 7 bases, with 27 bases between them. CDR3 amino acids: CASSPQPGLSTTFGELFF. CDR3 coding DNA: TGTGCCAGCAGCCCTCAACCCGGGCTAAGTACAACGTTCGGGGAGCTGTTTTTT.

J is TRBJ1-1 and V is TRBV19; 10 nucleotides line up with TRBD1. Germline V CDR1 and CDR2: LNHDA, SQIVND (reference sequence). Trimming at V came to 3 bases and at J to 1 base, leaving 11 bases not matched to a gene. This CDR3 region has 18 residues. The CDR3 loop is CASSILKGTGAWNTEAFF. CDR3 in DNA: TGTGCCAGTAGTATCCTAAAGGGGACAGGGGCCTGGAACACTGAAGCTTTCTTT. The variable domain in full, completed from reference TRBV19 and TRBJ1-1, reads DGGITQSPKYLFRKEGQNVTLSCEQNLNHDAMYWYRQDPGQGLRLIYYSQIVNDFQKGDIAEGYSVSREKKESFPLTVTSAQKNPTAFYLCASSILKGTGAWNTEAFFGQGTRLTVV.

This clone came up a few times. The chain couples TRBV10-1 to TRBJ2-2, with 9 nucleotides matching TRBD1. The germline gives CDR1 WNHNN, CDR2 SYGVQD (reference sequence). J lost 5 bases, V lost 6 bases, and 4 bases had no gene match. This CDR3 region has 14 residues. The CDR3 coding sequence is TGCGCCAGCAGCACGGGACAGGGAACCGGGGAGCTGTTTTTT. Protein: CASSTGQGTGELFF.

The rearrangement uses TRBV3-1 (or the pseudogene TRBV3-2) and TRBJ2-5; D is undetermined. The CDR3 is made up of 13 amino acids. Trimming took off 2 bases at V and 2 bases at J, with 6 bases between the two ends. Per germline, CDR1 LGHDT and CDR2 YNNKEL (reference sequence). The CDR3 reads CASSQLPQETQYF. The CDR3 nucleotides are TGTGCCAGCAGCCAATTGCCGCAAGAGACCCAGTACTTC.